The clone carrying this T cell receptor beta chain came up many times. The CDR3 extends over 12 amino acids. Deletions cut 0 bases from V and 8 bases from J, with 10 bases between. Germline-derived CDR1 and CDR2 are DFQATT and SNEGSKA (reference sequence). This record comes from a study of T-cell reconstitution after alpha-beta-depleted transplantation in children. The library targeted TCRbeta and was prepared with unique molecular identifiers. TCRdb re-called the PCR reads with MiXCR, one entry per CDR3 protein. Of some 240,000 distinct CDR3 sequences in the sample, 9.7% were seen once. The clonotype was recovered from a human donor who donated a stem cell graft to a child with SCID. The sample was PBMCs from the stem cell graft donor, taken from the stem cell graft. The gene calls are TRBV20-1 and TRBJ1-2; tentatively, D is TRBD1 (5 bases). The CDR3 DNA sequence: TGCAGTGCTAGAGATCTGGGGCAGGGCTACACCTTC. Protein sequence: CSARDLGQGYTF.